The 24 T cell receptor beta chains listed next were all sequenced from one sample in a study of blood T cells in healthy people across ages. Using a J-beta primer mix together with a sample-barcoded 5' primer, a second PCR was run for about 6 to 11 cycles. TCRdb ran MiXCR on the 5' RACE reads and lists one entry per CDR3 protein. Among about 800,000 distinct CDR3 sequences listed, more than 20% were seen once. This same sample was also part of a study on T cells of mothers and their children.

Sequencing used blood. These receptors all stem from a boy between 5 and 17 years old in good health.

This clonotype appeared a few times. V usage is TRBV7-2 and J usage is TRBJ2-5; D unresolved. CDR1 and CDR2 from the germline V gene are SGHTA and FQGNSA. Trimming pared 4 bases from V and 3 bases from J, leaving 15 bases between. The CDR3 sequence is 15 residues long. CDR3 residues: CASSSSARYKETQYF. The CDR3 bases are TGTGCCAGCAGCTCAAGTGCTCGGTACAAAGAGACCCAGTACTTC. The full variable domain, completed using reference TRBV7-2 and TRBJ2-5, is GAGVSQSPSNKVTEKGKDVELRCDPISGHTALYWYRQSLGQGLEFLIYFQGNSAPDKSGLPSDRFSAERTGGSVSTLTIQRTQQEDSAVYLCASSSSARYKETQYFGPGTRLLVL.

The chain is built from TRBV5-1 and TRBJ2-5, with TRBD2 identical over 11 bases. The ends lost 7 bases at V and 1 base at J; junction bases unmatched: 9. The germline V gene has CDR1 SGHRS and CDR2 YFSETQ. The CDR3 extends over 16 amino acids. The CDR3 DNA follows: TGCGCCAGCCGCTGGGGACTAGCGGCCTTCCAAGAGACCCAGTACTTC. This sequence encodes CASRWGLAAFQETQYF.

The table lists this clonotype with many counts. The V gene is TRBV29-1, the J gene TRBJ2-5, with 12 positions matching TRBD2. The DNA matches TRBJ2-7 better at its end, which makes the J call doubtful. The germline CDR1 and CDR2 sequences are SQVTM and ANQGSEA. The CDR3 loop spans 13 amino acids. CDR3 nucleotide sequence: TGCAGCGCCCGACTAGCGGGGGCCTACGAGCAGTACTTC. This sequence encodes CSARLAGAYEQYF.

The rearrangement links TRBV6-6 to TRBJ2-5; D possibly corresponds to TRBD2 (6 bases). Germline CDR1 is MNHNY and CDR2 is SVGAGI (reference sequence). The length of the CDR3 is 13 residues. The V end was cut by 2 bases, the J end by 3 bases, with 7 bases between. Here the CDR3 reads CASSYPSEETQYF. CDR3 bases: TGTGCCAGCAGTTACCCTAGCGAAGAGACCCAGTACTTC.

V usage is TRBV6-5 and J usage is TRBJ2-1, with 9 bases fitting TRBD2. The germline V gene has CDR1 MNHEY and CDR2 SVGAGI. This CDR3 has 14 amino acids. V shed 6 bases and J 7 bases; nucleotides not matched to a gene: 7. CDR3 sequence (DNA): TGTGCCAGCAGACTTAGCGGGAGTATAAATGAGCAGTTCTTC. Protein: CASRLSGSINEQFF.

The rearrangement joins TRBV29-1 to TRBJ2-5; no firm D call. Germline-derived CDR1 and CDR2 are SQVTM and ANQGSEA. The CDR3 covers 12 residues. V was clipped by 4 bases and J by 5 bases, with 11 bases between them. The CDR3: CSVAVGVETQYF. CDR3 bases: TGCAGCGTTGCGGTAGGAGTGGAGACCCAGTACTTC. The whole variable domain, remainder taken from reference TRBV29-1 and TRBJ2-5, is SAVISQKPSRDICQRGTSLTIQCQVDSQVTMMFWYRQQPGQSLTLIATANQGSEATYESGFVIDKFPISRPNLTFSTLTVSNMSPEDSSIYLCSVAVGVETQYFGPGTRLLVL.

This clonotype was counted between two and nine times. This chain connects TRBV11-2 to TRBJ2-1, with 14 bases that match TRBD2. The CDR3 contains 18 residues. CDR1 SGHAT and CDR2 FQNNGV come from the germline V gene. Unmatched junction bases numbered 9, after V lost 0 bases and J lost 8 bases. The CDR3 nucleotides read TGTGCCAGCAGCTTAGATCGCAGACTAGCGGGAGGGCGGCATGAGCAGTTCTTC. It encodes CASSLDRRLAGGRHEQFF.

The rearrangement uses TRBV20-1 and TRBJ1-5, with a possible D match to TRBD1 (6 bases). The V gene lost 3 bases and the J gene lost 2 bases, with 11 bases spanning the gap. The CDR3 length is 14 residues. CDR1 is DFQATT and CDR2 is SNEGSKA in the germline V gene (reference sequence). The CDR3 reads CSASPQGGNQPQHF. The CDR3 nucleotides are TGCAGTGCTAGCCCACAGGGAGGCAATCAGCCCCAGCATTTT.

This clonotype came up a few times. The chain carries TRBV14 and TRBJ2-1, with 9 bases identical to TRBD2. Germline CDR1 is SGHDN and CDR2 is FVKESK. Trimming cost V 2 bases and J 4 bases; bases outside gene matches: 6. The CDR3 is made up of 16 amino acids. CDR3 DNA sequence: TGTGCCAGCAGCCAAAGAGCGGGGGGTTTGTACAATGAGCAGTTCTTC. It translates to CASSQRAGGLYNEQFF.

This clonotype was detected a few times. The chain is built from TRBV5-4 and TRBJ1-2, with TRBD1 matching 8 bases. The V gene end was trimmed by 0 bases and the J gene end by 5 bases; junction bases not matched to a gene: 6. CDR3 length: 15 amino acids. Germline CDR1 reads SGHNT; CDR2 reads YYREEE (reference sequence). The CDR3 loop reads CASSLVSDREYGYTF. CDR3 DNA: TGTGCCAGCAGCTTGGTCTCGGACAGGGAATATGGCTACACCTTC.

In its sample, this clonotype was seen a few times. The rearrangement links TRBV20-1 to TRBJ2-5, with 9 bases matching TRBD2. Unmatched junction bases numbered 10, after V lost 5 bases and J lost 9 bases. The CDR3 has 13 residues. Per the germline V gene, CDR1 is DFQATT and CDR2 is SNEGSKA (reference sequence). The CDR3 nucleotides read TGCAGTGCTCCCCGATCTAGCGGGGCGTCCCAGTACTTC. Its protein product is CSAPRSSGASQYF.

CDR3 nucleotide sequence: TGCGCCAGCAGCCAAGATCCGAGGGGCCCCCTTGAAGCTTTCTTT. Amino acid sequence: CASSQDPRGPLEAFF. J is TRBJ1-1 and V is TRBV4-3, with D perhaps TRBD1 (5 bases). The V end was cut by 0 bases, the J end by 7 bases, with 15 bases between. The CDR3 length is 15 residues. Looked up from germline, CDR1 is LGHNA and CDR2 is YSLEER.

In its sample, this clonotype was seen a few times. The rearrangement uses TRBV29-1 and TRBJ2-7, with 7 bases aligning to TRBD2. The trim removed 7 bases at V and 3 bases at J, leaving 6 bases unmatched. The V gene's germline CDR1 is SQVTM and CDR2 ANQGSEA. The CDR3 totals 12 residues. The CDR3 DNA follows: TGCAGCGGGGCTAGCGGAAACTACGAGCAGTACTTC. Its protein is CSGASGNYEQYF.

This clonotype was counted between two and nine times. This sequence joins TRBV6-5 and TRBJ2-7; 9 bases line up with TRBD1. Trimming cost V 6 bases and J 6 bases; bases outside gene matches: 12. Germline V gene sequence: CDR1 MNHEY, CDR2 SVGAGI. The CDR3 runs to 15 residues. For the CDR3, the DNA is TGTGCCAGCAGCGAAGCGGGGACAGGGCCCCTCGAGCAGTACTTC. This sequence encodes CASSEAGTGPLEQYF.

In nucleotides, the CDR3 is TGCAGCCCAAGTGCTAGTGCCGAACTAGCGGGACAAAAAGAGACCCAGTACTTC. Its protein is CSPSASAELAGQKETQYF. The chain links TRBV20-1 to TRBJ2-5, with 10 bases that match TRBD2. Looked up from germline, CDR1 is DFQATT and CDR2 is SNEGSKA (reference sequence). The CDR3 is 18 amino acids.

The rearrangement links TRBV20-1 to TRBJ2-1, with D possibly TRBD1 on 6 matching bases. The V end lost 2 bases, the J end lost 4 bases, and 15 bases lay between the germline ends. Germline V lookup: CDR1 DFQATT, CDR2 SNEGSKA (reference sequence). This CDR3 has 15 residues. CDR3 region: CSARPGGDTYNEQFF. CDR3 sequence (DNA): TGCAGTGCTAGACCGGGTGGGGACACATACAATGAGCAGTTCTTC.

This sequence joins TRBV18 and TRBJ2-1, with 8 positions matching TRBD2. The V and J ends lost 2 bases and 8 bases, in that order; junction bases with no gene match: 8. The CDR3 loop spans 15 amino acids. CDR1 is KGHSH, CDR2 LQKENI, per germline. CDR3 in amino acids: CASSPVSGLVDEQFF. The CDR3 DNA reads TGTGCCAGCTCACCAGTTTCGGGACTAGTCGATGAGCAGTTCTTC.

The gene calls are TRBV4-1 and TRBJ2-1; D is perhaps TRBD2 (6 bases). V gave up 0 bases and J gave up 0 bases, with 9 bases separating them. Germline V lookup: CDR1 MGHRA, CDR2 YSYEKL. CDR3 size: 16 residues. CDR3 sequence reads: CASSQEPGSSYNEQFF. CDR3 sequence (DNA): TGCGCCAGCAGCCAAGAGCCCGGGAGCTCCTACAATGAGCAGTTCTTC.

This clonotype was counted between two and nine times. A junction boundary mismatches the germline segment, possibly from a read error. This CDR3 is CAGSQGRREAFF. CDR3 DNA sequence: TGCGCCGGCAGCCAAGGGCGAAGGGAAGCTTTCTTT. This chain uses TRBV4-1 with TRBJ1-1; D gene uncertain. The CDR3 loop spans 12 amino acids. CDR1 and CDR2 (germline): MGHRA, YSYEKL.

CDR3 sequence reads: CSARAGSQETQYF. Written as DNA, the CDR3 is TGCAGTGCTAGAGCCGGCAGTCAAGAGACCCAGTACTTC. The rearrangement uses TRBV20-1 and TRBJ2-5; D is ambiguous. The CDR3 totals 13 residues. From germline, CDR1 is DFQATT and CDR2 SNEGSKA (reference sequence). Trimming removed 1 base from V and 2 bases from J, with 8 bases in between.

This clonotype has ten or more counts. The chain employs TRBV7-9 and TRBJ1-4, with TRBD1 matching over 10 bases. The CDR3 consists of 14 residues. Germline CDR1 SEHNR, CDR2 FQNEAQ (reference sequence). V lost 4 bases and J lost 6; bases outside the gene matches: 2. The CDR3 DNA follows: TGTGCCAGCAGCTCGGGGACAGGGGATGAAAAACTGTTTTTT. Protein sequence: CASSSGTGDEKLFF.

The genes are TRBV28 and TRBJ2-7; weak D call: TRBD2 (6 bases). The ends were cut back, 10 bases at V and 0 bases at J, with 19 bases in the middle. CDR3 length equals 15 residues. CDR1 is MDHEN, CDR2 SYDVKM, per germline. The CDR3 region has the DNA TGTGCCACTCATACGACCGGGGGAAGCTCCTACGAGCAGTACTTC. Translation: CATHTTGGSSYEQYF.

The chain uses TRBV15 and TRBJ2-5; TRBD2 is a possible D gene (6 bases). The end of the DNA aligns better with TRBJ2-1, so the J call may be wrong. This CDR3 spans 16 amino acids. The V gene's germline CDR1 is LNHNV and CDR2 YYDKDF (reference sequence). CDR3: CATGSAGMASLNEQFF. CDR3 sequence (DNA): TGTGCCACCGGTTCGGCGGGAATGGCGTCGCTAAATGAGCAGTTCTTC.

The CDR3 DNA follows: TGTGCCAGCAGCCTGCGGGGGTTCCAAGAGACCCAGTACTTC. The encoded protein is CASSLRGFQETQYF. The rearrangement joins TRBV5-4 to TRBJ2-5; 7 nucleotides align to TRBD2. The trim removed 4 bases at V and 1 base at J, leaving 4 bases unmatched. CDR1 and CDR2 (germline): SGHNT, YYREEE (reference sequence). This CDR3 has 14 residues.